What follows is one T cell receptor (beta chain) and its context. Antigen specificity is unknown. The study ran the assay at deep level. The protocol was immunoSEQ multiplex PCR, while the TCRdb copy is restricted to in-frame clones and leaves out a portion. Of fewer than 2.5 million clones listed, 93% were seen once; the top ten hold roughly 0.39%. The sample is drawn from a study of shared clonotypes between healthy human individuals. Study-wide findings and caveats: The rarefaction results pointed to incomplete sorted-subset sequencing despite large depth.

There are 13 residues in the CDR3. The V and J ends lost 7 bases and 4 bases respectively, with 11 bases between them. In germline, CDR1 is MRHNA, CDR2 SNTAGT. The TCR was taken from a man aged 18 to 30 in good health. Some clones in this sample may be carry-over from other donors' samples. Sequenced material: naive CD4+ T cells from PBMCs. Subset here: CD45RA+ positively selected. V and J are TRBV6-4 and TRBJ1-5, with D uncertain. Here the CDR3 DNA reads TGTGCCAGCACCCCACGAGGGAATCAGCCCCAGCATTTT. It yields the protein CASTPRGNQPQHF.